The 27 T cell receptor beta chains reported below all come from one sample, sequenced in a study of preoperative IRX-2 immunotherapy in early breast cancer (dated by TCRdb to about 2019). The treatment or condition label here, explained by the study, means: preoperative locoregional IRX-2 cytokine immunotherapy. Libraries were prepared through the immunoSEQ multiplex PCR assay. In its TCRdb copy, this immuneACCESS table keeps in-frame sequences only and misses some clones. Where compared with another copy, unresolved V genes explain less than half of these, and the others have no known cause. The sample includes over 30,000 clones, with roughly 89% observed a single time. The top ten hold 1.6% of the sample. The input for sequencing was tumor tissue, taken after IRX-2 immunotherapy. The receptors were sampled from a human donor with breast cancer.

The chain is built from TRBV15 and TRBJ2-2; 9 bases fit TRBD1. V was clipped by 1 base and J by 2 bases; unmatched bases: 5. This CDR3 is built from 17 residues. Germline CDR1 and CDR2: LNHNV and YYDKDF (reference sequence). The CDR3 region is CATSRASGQGNTGELFF. CDR3 coding DNA: TGTGCCACCAGCAGAGCCTCGGGACAGGGAAACACCGGGGAGCTGTTTTTT. Drawing the rest from reference TRBV15 and TRBJ2-2, the complete variable domain is DAMVIQNPRYQVTQFGKPVTLSCSQTLNHNVMYWYQQKSSQAPKLLFHYYDKDFNNEADTPDNFQSRRPNTSFCFLDIRSPGLGDTAMYLCATSRASGQGNTGELFFGEGSRLTVL.

In this sample, this clone turned up a few times. The chain carries TRBV6-8 and TRBJ2-6; possibly TRBD1 for D (5 bases). This CDR3 is 16 amino acids long. The V gene's germline CDR1 is MNHGY and CDR2 SAAAGT. V gave up 1 base and J gave up 2 bases, with 9 bases separating them. CDR3 DNA: TGTGCCAGCAGTTACTGGCAGGGTCCTGGGGCCAACGTCCTGACTTTC. This sequence encodes CASSYWQGPGANVLTF.

The rearrangement joins TRBV11-3 to TRBJ1-3, with 8 nucleotides matching TRBD1. Unmatched junction bases numbered 10, after V lost 5 bases and J lost 4 bases. From germline, CDR1 is SGHNT and CDR2 YENEEA. This CDR3 region has 16 residues. CDR3: CASSTRTGSAGNTIYF. For the CDR3, the DNA is TGTGCCAGCAGCACACGGACAGGGTCGGCGGGAAACACCATATATTTT.

The V call is TRBV11-3, the J call TRBJ1-2; 8 positions match TRBD1. The J segment lost 2 bases and the V segment lost 5 bases, leaving 10 bases of the junction unmatched. The CDR3 is 16 residues long. CDR1 is SGHNT, CDR2 YENEEA, per germline. CDR3 in amino acids: CASSPAGTGGNYGYTF. CDR3 nucleotides: TGTGCCAGCAGCCCCGCGGGGACAGGAGGAAACTATGGCTACACCTTC.

The gene calls are TRBV18 and TRBJ2-3; D not resolved. CDR1 is KGHSH, CDR2 LQKENI, per germline. The V and J ends lost 3 bases and 0 bases respectively, with 13 bases between them. The CDR3 length is 16 residues. CDR3 loop: CASSPLEGSSTDTQYF. CDR3 coding DNA: TGTGCCAGCTCACCCCTCGAAGGGTCTAGCACAGATACGCAGTATTTT.

V gene TRBV6-8 combines with J gene TRBJ1-1; D might be TRBD1 (6 bases). The CDR3 has 14 residues. V shed 6 bases and J shed 0 bases, with 11 bases lying between them. Germline V lookup: CDR1 MNHGY, CDR2 SAAAGT. CDR3 amino acids: CASSRDTMNTEAFF. The CDR3 nucleotides read TGTGCCAGCAGCCGGGACACCATGAACACTGAAGCTTTCTTT.

The V call is TRBV6-7, the J call TRBJ2-2; 9 positions agree with TRBD2. TRBV6-7 counts as an open reading frame of uncertain function. The ends lost 4 bases at V and 0 bases at J; junction bases unmatched: 0. The CDR3 loop spans 15 amino acids. CDR3 loop: CASSWTSANTGELFF. The DNA of the CDR3 is TGTGCCAGCAGTTGGACTAGCGCGAACACCGGGGAGCTGTTTTTT.

The chain has TRBV7-6 and TRBJ1-1; D is possibly TRBD1 (5 bases). CDR3 length equals 17 residues. Per germline, CDR1 SGHVS and CDR2 FNYEAQ. V lost 4 bases and J 6 bases, leaving 24 bases between the germline ends. The CDR3 DNA reads TGTGCCAGCAGCTCTACTTTATCCAGGGTTTTCGAGGCTGAAGCTTTCTTT. It encodes CASSSTLSRVFEAEAFF.

This chain links TRBV11-3 with TRBJ2-5; 10 bases align to TRBD2. The germline gives CDR1 SGHNT, CDR2 YENEEA. CDR3 length: 15 residues. With 6 bases clipped from V and 2 bases from J, the junction kept 6 bases outside the gene matches. In DNA, the CDR3 is TGTGCCAGCAGGAAGGGACTAGCGTGGCAAGAGACCCAGTACTTC. This sequence encodes CASRKGLAWQETQYF.

V and J are TRBV6-8 and TRBJ2-7, with D possibly being TRBD1 (5 bases). CDR3 length: 15 amino acids. Germline values: CDR1 MNHGY, CDR2 SAAAGT. V was clipped by 0 bases and J by 6 bases, with 15 bases between them. The CDR3, as DNA: TGTGCCAGCAGTTACTCGCCCAGGGTAACCTCCGAGCAGTACGTC. It yields the protein CASSYSPRVTSEQYV.

CDR3 in amino acids: CASSIGAGVGANVLTF. CDR3 DNA: TGTGCCAGTAGTATCGGGGCAGGGGTCGGGGCCAACGTCCTGACTTTC. This chain links TRBV19 with TRBJ2-6; D is perhaps TRBD1 (6 bases). V gave up 3 bases and J gave up 4 bases, with 13 bases separating them. The CDR3 contains 16 residues. The V gene's germline CDR1 is LNHDA and CDR2 SQIVND (reference sequence). Combining the CDR3 with reference TRBV19 and TRBJ2-6 gives the whole variable domain DGGITQSPKYLFRKEGQNVTLSCEQNLNHDAMYWYRQDPGQGLRLIYYSQIVNDFQKGDIAEGYSVSREKKESFPLTVTSAQKNPTAFYLCASSIGAGVGANVLTFGAGSRLTVL.

The genes are TRBV18 and TRBJ2-1; a possible D gene is TRBD2 (5 bases). Germline-derived CDR1 and CDR2 are KGHSH and LQKENI. The CDR3 sequence is 14 residues long. V was shortened by 3 bases and J by 6 bases, with 12 bases between the two germline ends. As DNA, the CDR3 is TGTGCCAGCTCACCGAGGGAGAAACTCAATGAGCAGTTCTTC. Its translation is CASSPREKLNEQFF. Drawing the rest from reference TRBV18 and TRBJ2-1, the complete variable domain is NAGVMQNPRHLVRRRGQEARLRCSPMKGHSHVYWYRQLPEEGLKFMVYLQKENIIDESGMPKERFSAEFPKEGPSILRIQQVVRGDSAAYFCASSPREKLNEQFFGPGTRLTVL.

This chain joins TRBV1 and TRBJ1-3. TRBV1 is an annotated pseudogene. The CDR3 totals 16 residues. CDR3 amino acids: CASSQNTRELGNTIYF. In DNA, the CDR3 is TGCGCCAGCAGCCAAAACACCAGGGAGCTTGGAAACACCATATATTTT.

V gene TRBV6-8 combines with J gene TRBJ2-1; 12 nucleotides match TRBD2. The junction had 7 bases not matched to a gene; V was cut back by 10 bases and J by 3 bases. CDR3 size: 15 residues. Looked up from germline, CDR1 is MNHGY and CDR2 is SAAAGT. CDR3 sequence reads: CAIRATSGGYNEQFF. Written as DNA, the CDR3 is TGTGCCATCAGGGCGACTAGCGGGGGCTACAATGAGCAGTTCTTC.

V gene TRBV5-1 combines with J gene TRBJ2-1; 7 bases agree with TRBD1. After removal of 9 bases from V and 2 bases from J, the junction contained 8 bases not matched to a gene. There are 14 residues in the CDR3. Germline CDR1 reads SGHRS; CDR2 reads YFSETQ. DNA of the CDR3: TGCGCCAAAACCGGGACAGTAACCTACAATGAGCAGTTCTTC. Protein sequence: CAKTGTVTYNEQFF. The whole variable domain, remainder taken from reference TRBV5-1 and TRBJ2-1, is KAGVTQTPRYLIKTRGQQVTLSCSPISGHRSVSWYQQTPGQGLQFLFEYFSETQRNKGNFPGRFSGRQFSNSRSEMNVSTLELGDSALYLCAKTGTVTYNEQFFGPGTRLTVL.

The sample holds one count of this clone. The chain carries TRBV18 and TRBJ2-7, with a weak D call TRBD2 (5 bases). Trimming took off 2 bases at V and 3 bases at J, with 5 bases between the two ends. Germline values: CDR1 KGHSH, CDR2 LQKENI. The CDR3 covers 12 residues. CDR3 region: CASSPTSYEQYF. The CDR3 DNA reads as TGTGCCAGCTCACCAACTAGCTACGAGCAGTACTTC.

The rearrangement links TRBV19 to TRBJ2-2; D ambiguous. The CDR3 runs to 15 residues. The ends were cut back, 3 bases at V and 15 bases at J, with 23 bases in the middle. Germline CDR1 LNHDA, CDR2 SQIVND (reference sequence). Here the CDR3 reads CASSMAPGLSVIVFF. DNA of the CDR3: TGTGCCAGTAGTATGGCTCCGGGCCTTTCAGTGATAGTGTTTTTT.

The rearrangement uses TRBV5-1 and TRBJ2-1; D is uncertain. V lost 5 bases to trimming and J lost 3 bases, with 15 bases between them. The V gene's germline CDR1 is SGHRS and CDR2 YFSETQ. The CDR3 contains 15 residues. Here the CDR3 reads CASRTLELGYNEQFF. The CDR3 DNA sequence: TGCGCCAGCAGGACGCTAGAACTGGGCTACAATGAGCAGTTCTTC.

The chain is built from TRBV6-8 and TRBJ1-1, with TRBD1 identical over 7 bases. The J segment lost 4 bases and the V segment lost 6 bases, leaving 5 bases of the junction unmatched. Per germline, CDR1 MNHGY and CDR2 SAAAGT. The CDR3 extends over 13 amino acids. The CDR3 DNA sequence: TGTGCCAGCAGCCTACAGGGGATCACTGAAGCTTTCTTT. Encoded protein: CASSLQGITEAFF.

V gene TRBV18 combines with J gene TRBJ1-6; 7 positions match TRBD1. The germline V gene encodes CDR1 KGHSH and CDR2 LQKENI. There are 16 residues in the CDR3. J lost 8 bases, V lost 0 bases, and 7 bases had no gene match. The DNA of the CDR3 is TGTGCCAGCTCACCACCGGCACAGGGGAGTTATTCACCCCTCCACTTT. Translated, it gives CASSPPAQGSYSPLHF.

This clone was counted once. The rearrangement uses TRBV2 and TRBJ1-2, with a tentative D call TRBD1 (5 bases). Trimming removed 9 bases at V and 2 bases at J, with 13 bases between. The CDR3 totals 13 residues. The germline V gene encodes CDR1 SNHLY and CDR2 FYNNEI. The CDR3 here is CASGGRGNYGYTF. The DNA of the CDR3 is TGTGCCAGTGGTGGGCGGGGGAACTATGGCTACACCTTC. Complete variable domain (other parts from reference TRBV2 and TRBJ1-2): EPEVTQTPSHQVTQMGQEVILRCVPISNHLYFYWYRQILGQKVEFLVSFYNNEISEKSEIFDDQFSVERPDGSNFTLKIRSTKLEDSAMYFCASGGRGNYGYTFGSGTRLTVV.

The J gene is TRBJ2-1, the V gene TRBV6-1; tentatively, D is TRBD1 or TRBD2 (6 bases each). The germline gives CDR1 MNHNS, CDR2 SASEGT. The CDR3 spans 14 residues. Deletions cut 0 bases from V and 12 bases from J, with 15 bases between. The CDR3 nucleotides are TGTGCCAGCAGTGAAGCGAGTGGAGGGGGGCGGCAGTTCTTC. Amino acids: CASSEASGGGRQFF.

The chain carries TRBV6-8 and TRBJ1-3; D gene unclear. The CDR3 has 16 amino acids. CDR1 and CDR2 (germline): MNHGY, SAAAGT. The V gene lost 7 bases and the J gene lost 4 bases, with 20 bases spanning the gap. CDR3 residues: CASIWGGYLEGNTIYF. The CDR3 nucleotides are TGTGCCAGCATCTGGGGTGGATACCTGGAAGGAAACACCATATATTTT.

The chain has TRBV5-1 and TRBJ1-1, with 9 bases identical to TRBD1. Germline CDR1 SGHRS, CDR2 YFSETQ. The CDR3 contains 16 residues. The J segment lost 3 bases and the V segment lost 3 bases, leaving 9 bases of the junction unmatched. As DNA, the CDR3 is TGCGCCAGCAGCTGGAGCCTGGACAGGGGCGACACTGAAGCTTTCTTT. Amino acids: CASSWSLDRGDTEAFF.

V is TRBV7-6 and J is TRBJ2-1, with 11 bases aligning to TRBD1. Germline V gene lookup returns CDR1 SGHVS and CDR2 FNYEAQ. The CDR3 has 15 residues. Trimming cost V 4 bases and J 5 bases; bases outside gene matches: 4. CDR3 protein: CASSSGQGAHNEQFF. The CDR3, as DNA: TGTGCCAGCAGCTCCGGACAGGGGGCCCACAATGAGCAGTTCTTC.

In DNA form, the CDR3 reads TGTGCTAGTGGTTTGCCAGCCGATGACACAGGTCCATCCGAGCAGTACGTC. This gives the protein CASGLPADDTGPSEQYV. J is TRBJ2-7 and V is TRBV12-5; TRBD1 is a possible D gene (5 bases). This CDR3 spans 17 amino acids. CDR1 and CDR2 from the germline V gene are LGHNT and FRNRAP. With 2 bases removed from V and 6 bases from J, the gap between germline ends came to 23 bases.

The chain links TRBV19 to TRBJ2-5, with 9 bases lining up with TRBD2. This CDR3 is 16 amino acids long. Germline lookup yields CDR1 LNHDA and CDR2 SQIVND (reference sequence). J gave up 1 base and V 7 bases, and 10 bases lay outside the gene matches. CDR3 amino acids: CASTPRLAVFQETQYF. The CDR3, as DNA: TGTGCCAGTACTCCTAGACTAGCGGTCTTCCAAGAGACCCAGTACTTC.